The subject of this entry is one T cell receptor (beta chain). Germline lookup yields CDR1 SGHRS and CDR2 YFSETQ. Trimming cost V 4 bases and J 8 bases, with 12 bases left between them. This CDR3 spans 13 amino acids. The data originate from a study of blood T cells in healthy people across ages. Alongside a J-beta primer mix, a sample-barcoded 5' primer served in a second PCR lasting 7 to 11 cycles. TCRdb used MiXCR to reprocess the 5' RACE reads, holding one entry per CDR3 protein. The sample lists roughly 1,700,000 distinct CDR3 sequences; approximately 30% were seen once. The chain joins TRBV5-1 to TRBJ1-4, with D tentatively TRBD1 (5 bases). This receptor was obtained from a woman in her 30s in good health. The sequencing sample was made of blood. Here the CDR3 reads CASSPGLYEKLFF. The CDR3 DNA reads TGCGCCAGCAGCCCAGGGCTTTACGAAAAACTGTTTTTT.